The source of this T cell receptor (beta chain) is a study of cytomegalovirus exposure and HLA in healthy donors. Study information: Earlier work reported 117 million unique TCR beta sequences from 180 million or so T cells.

PCR primers comprised 60 Vbeta and 13 Jbeta primers. The data were produced by immunoSEQ multiplex PCR, yet TCRdb's version contains in-frame clones alone and is incomplete. The repertoire includes fewer than 150,000 clones, 80% of them detected once, and approximately 7% sits in the top ten. CDR3 length: 15 amino acids. Trimming took off 0 bases at V and 4 bases at J, with 13 bases between the two ends. CDR1 is MNHEY, CDR2 SVGAGI, per germline. Study findings and constraints: Researchers reported in a later analysis that common viral pathogens appeared linked to several top clusters.

On this clone itself: Its antigen is as yet unknown.

The TCR originated in a man in his forties or fifties in good health and CMV-seropositive. The source material was PBMCs. The V call is TRBV6-5, the J call TRBJ2-7, with D possibly matching TRBD1 (6 bases). CDR3 loop: CASSYSNRAAYEQYF. The CDR3 DNA is TGTGCCAGCAGTTACTCGAACAGGGCTGCGTACGAGCAGTACTTC.